What follows describes a single T cell receptor beta chain. The antigen is undetermined. V was clipped by 0 bases and J by 2 bases, with 11 bases between them. The germline V gene encodes CDR1 SGHRS and CDR2 YFSETQ. This CDR3 is built from 15 residues. The data derive from a study of PD-1 blockade in mismatch repair-deficient tumors. The wider study: Enrolled about 2012-2016, patients had progressing, pretreated mismatch repair-deficient cancers of about a dozen types. Study findings and constraints: After pembrolizumab, tumor-resident clones rose rapidly, then generally contracted before radiologic responses.

PCR or immunohistochemistry showed mismatch repair deficiency in every enrolled patient. TCRs were sequenced from a few patients responding to pembrolizumab. The protocol was immunoSEQ multiplex PCR, while the TCRdb copy is restricted to in-frame clones and leaves out a portion. The table lists about 67,000 clones, around 73% of them singletons. The sequence derives from an adult with mismatch repair-deficient cancer. J is TRBJ2-5 and V is TRBV5-1; D remains unclear. Specimen: peripheral blood, collected 2 weeks after starting pembrolizumab. CDR3 DNA: TGCGCCAGCAGCTTGGCCGGTAGCCCGCAAGAGACCCAGTACTTC. Residues: CASSLAGSPQETQYF.